The entry below gives a single T cell receptor beta chain sequence along with its context. This clone was seen a handful of times. What antigen it recognizes has not been identified. The sample holds no much larger clone one base away, and base qualities are not on file. CDR1 and CDR2, per the germline V gene, are MRHNA and SNTAGT. V sheds 0 bases and J sheds 4 bases, leaving 9 bases between their ends. Inclusive of the bounding cysteine and phenylalanine, the CDR3 is 14 residues long. This entry keeps only the CDR3 DNA: 42 bases, framed from base 1. The donors belonged to the validation cohort of over a hundred subjects, which was separate from the roughly 700-subject first cohort. These data originate in a study of cytomegalovirus exposure and HLA in healthy donors (dated by TCRdb to about 2017). Concerning the study at large: A later analysis indicated that the 95 to 150 validation repertoires were generated on the platform also employed for the 600 to 750 repertoires of the first cohort. The aim of the study was to test whether cataloging public T cell receptors could identify signatures of past pathogen exposure. A separate validation cohort of some 130 different subjects was used in addition to the 666-subject first cohort. To predict cytomegalovirus infection status, the study combined high-throughput TCR immunosequencing, statistical association of individual TCRs with disease status, and machine learning. The full study reports these points: In both the original and validation cohorts, the classifier was reported to diagnose cytomegalovirus status with high specificity and sensitivity. In a later analysis, TCRs clustered in the first cohort were found to also tend to co-occur in the 130 or so validation repertoires, with over 90% of cluster scores above 0. Across donors, most TCR sequences were observed very rarely, whereas some public TCRs were present in many individuals. A few of the identified cytomegalovirus-associated TCR beta chains were confirmed in vitro to be specific for cytomegalovirus antigens. The authors suggested that the approach could potentially be generalized to other disease states and immunological phenotypes. A total of around 150 TCR beta chains were listed by the study as associated with cytomegalovirus. The validation cohort had no HLA typing available for a later analysis, so co-occurrence within that cohort was assessed over all 120 or so repertoires.

Library prep was done by the immunoSEQ multiplex PCR assay. Concerning the study's data processing: A statistical classification framework was built to diagnose cytomegalovirus status from the catalog of TCR beta chain sequences. Sourced from immuneACCESS, this table was stored by TCRdb with only in-frame sequences that have V and J called. A share of the clones is absent; for the studies checked, an unresolved V gene accounts for under half, and the remainder has no known explanation. From that table come the V and J calls and clone size; the DNA was used to work out D and trimming. Here the sample has roughly 82,000 clones; 85% to 95% occur a single time. The ten largest clonotypes hold approximately 0.7% of the sample.

Sequencing was done on a sample of PBMCs. Recombination linked TRBV6-4 to TRBJ1-2; matching of 6 bases hints at TRBD1 as the D gene. This TCR was recovered from a man aged 18 to 30 in good health and CMV-seronegative. DNA sequence: TGTGCCAGCAGTGACTCACAGGGCGGCTATGGCTACACCTTC. Translated, this gives CASSDSQGGYGYTF.